This T cell receptor beta chain was captured in a study of blood T cell repertoires in COVID-19. Study as a whole: Samples came from the United States, Italy and Spain, spanning acute and convalescent COVID-19.

Seattle enrolled patients during active infection and tracked them longitudinally. Original analysis: Amplification of reference gene primers was used by the study to estimate nucleated cell counts. This table comes from immunoSEQ multiplex PCR, and its TCRdb copy is limited to in-frame clones, with some not included. Clone size and V and J calls were adopted from that table, with D and trimming inferred from the DNA. The table includes about 170,000 clones, about 86% detected once. The CDR3 is 14 amino acids. Deletions cut 5 bases from V and 2 bases from J, with 12 bases between. Germline-derived CDR1 and CDR2 are MNHEY and SMNVEV (reference sequence).

Sequenced: peripheral blood. The chain joins TRBV27 to TRBJ1-2, with a tentative D call TRBD1 (6 bases). This receptor was taken from a woman aged 55-70 years with COVID-19, enrolled during active disease. The CDR3 region has the DNA TGTGCCAGCAGTCCCTCGACAGGCAACTATGGCTACACCTTC. Translation: CASSPSTGNYGYTF.